The source of this T cell receptor (beta chain) is a study of cytomegalovirus exposure and HLA in healthy donors. V was clipped by 3 bases and J by 1 base, with 6 bases between them. This CDR3 region has 13 residues. The germline CDR1 and CDR2 sequences are MNHEY and SMNVEV (reference sequence). Study-level results: High specificity and sensitivity for cytomegalovirus status were reported for the classifier. CMV antigen specificity of a few CMV-associated chains was confirmed in vitro. It was 150 or so TCR beta chains that were listed as cytomegalovirus-associated.

The assay was immunoSEQ multiplex PCR, and TCRdb's table has in-frame clones only and misses some. The table lists around 73,000 clones, 70% to 90% of them singletons. As concerns this clone: The antigen is undetermined.

The V call is TRBV27, the J call TRBJ1-2; D is unresolved. Sequencing was performed on PBMCs. The TCR sequence derives from a woman aged 18-29 years in good health and CMV-seropositive. The CDR3 DNA sequence: TGTGCCAGCAGTTTGTGGAGTAACTATGGCTACACCTTC. It translates to CASSLWSNYGYTF.